These 19 T cell receptor beta chains were sequenced from one sample in a study of CD8 T cells in ankylosing spondylitis. Study-wide findings and caveats: Ankylosing spondylitis blood appeared to carry a characteristic TCR beta motif of roughly 8 highly homologous variants.

Which antigens these TCRs recognize remains unknown. TCRdb re-called the 5' RACE reads through MiXCR, storing one row per CDR3 protein. The repertoire holds 400,000 to 450,000 distinct CDR3 sequences, with about a sixth as singletons. Material for sequencing was blood, either unsorted or a sorted T cell fraction (not recorded which). The origin of the receptors is a male donor with ankylosing spondylitis.

V usage is TRBV24-1 and J usage is TRBJ1-5; no clear D gene. V lost 4 bases to trimming and J lost 3 bases, with 6 bases between them. Germline V CDR1 and CDR2: KGHDR, SFDVKD. There are 13 residues in the CDR3. Here the CDR3 reads CATSEGYNQPQHF. The CDR3 bases are TGTGCCACCAGTGAGGGTTACAATCAGCCCCAGCATTTT.

The chain is built from TRBV12-3 or TRBV12-4 and TRBJ1-1; D perhaps matches TRBD1 (6 bases). Trimming took 6 bases from V and 1 from J, leaving 12 bases between them. The CDR3 is 14 residues long. This chain's CDR3 is CASSSTRGNTEAFF. The CDR3 coding sequence is TGTGCCAGCAGCAGTACCAGGGGGAACACTGAAGCTTTCTTT.

This clonotype has only a few counts. The rearrangement joins TRBV7-9 to TRBJ2-1; TRBD2 matches at 8 bases. CDR1 and CDR2 (germline): SEHNR, FQNEAQ (reference sequence). This CDR3 spans 17 amino acids. With 0 bases clipped from V and 6 bases from J, the junction kept 10 bases outside the gene matches. The CDR3 DNA reads as TGTGCCAGCAGCTTAGCTGTCTCGGGTCTAGCGGGCAATGAGCAGTTCTTC. It yields the protein CASSLAVSGLAGNEQFF.

This clonotype was picked up one time. V and J are TRBV7-2 and TRBJ2-1; TRBD2 is a possible D gene (6 bases). The V end was cut by 1 base, the J end by 3 bases, with 16 bases between. This CDR3 is 17 amino acids long. Germline CDR1 and CDR2: SGHTA and FQGNSA. The CDR3 DNA sequence: TGTGCCAGCAGCTTAGTTACGAGCGTGGGAGGCTACAATGAGCAGTTCTTC. Amino acids: CASSLVTSVGGYNEQFF.

The chain is built from TRBV13 and TRBJ2-2; D not resolved. The CDR3 is 14 residues long. Trimming shortened V by 7 bases and J by 4 bases, and 13 bases separated the two germline ends. The germline V gene encodes CDR1 PRHDT and CDR2 FYEKMQ (reference sequence). The CDR3 is CASKWGRGTGELFF. The CDR3 region has the DNA TGTGCCAGCAAATGGGGTAGAGGCACCGGGGAGCTGTTTTTT.

This clonotype was counted many times. This sequence joins TRBV2 and TRBJ2-4, with TRBD2 matching 11 bases. The CDR3 runs to 15 residues. After removal of 8 bases from V and 5 bases from J, the junction contained 8 bases not matched to a gene. CDR1 is SNHLY and CDR2 is FYNNEI in the germline V gene. The CDR3 nucleotides read TGTGCCAGCCACTCGCTAGCGGGAGGAGAAAACATTCAGTACTTC. It codes for CASHSLAGGENIQYF.

This clonotype was counted many times. V usage is TRBV12-3 or TRBV12-4 and J usage is TRBJ1-4; 7 positions agree with TRBD1. There are 14 residues in the CDR3. With V trimmed by 6 bases and J by 5 bases, 6 bases remained unmatched. The CDR3 loop reads CASRAETGNEKLFF. The CDR3 nucleotides are TGTGCCAGCAGGGCCGAGACAGGGAATGAAAAACTGTTTTTT.

This clonotype was found a few times. This chain links TRBV12-3 or TRBV12-4 with TRBJ1-2; TRBD1 is a possible D gene (6 bases). The CDR3 contains 16 residues. Between the trimmed V and J ends, which lost 4 bases and 0 bases, there was a span of 15 bases. The CDR3 coding sequence is TGTGCCAGCAGTTCCCTGGGGGGCGCGTCTAACTATGGCTACACCTTC. Translating gives CASSSLGGASNYGYTF.

As regards this clonotype: A much larger clone is a single base away; this may be a read error. The rearrangement uses TRBV28 and TRBJ2-5; D uncertain. The length of the CDR3 is 11 residues. Trimming shortened V by 6 bases and J by 2 bases, and 4 bases separated the two germline ends. CDR1 and CDR2 from the germline V gene are MDHEN and SYDVKM. CDR3 loop: CASRWQETQYF. CDR3 bases: TGTGCCAGCAGATGGCAAGAGACCCAGTACTTC.

The chain combines TRBV20-1 with TRBJ2-7; no clear D gene. Trimming took off 4 bases at V and 0 bases at J, with 13 bases between the two ends. The germline V gene encodes CDR1 DFQATT and CDR2 SNEGSKA (reference sequence). The CDR3 totals 14 residues. The CDR3 DNA is TGCAGTGCTAATATGCGCCGTAGCTCCTACGAGCAGTACTTC. This sequence encodes CSANMRRSSYEQYF.

The chain employs TRBV5-1 and TRBJ1-4; D unresolved. Trimming removed 3 bases at V and 0 bases at J, with 12 bases between. CDR3 length: 16 amino acids. The germline V gene encodes CDR1 SGHRS and CDR2 YFSETQ. As DNA, the CDR3 is TGCGCCAGCAGCTCCGGAGTAGGCACAACTAATGAAAAACTGTTTTTT. Translated, it gives CASSSGVGTTNEKLFF.

This clonotype was counted between two and nine times. The chain recombines TRBV12-3 or TRBV12-4 with TRBJ1-2, with D tentatively TRBD1 (5 bases). The CDR3 runs to 13 residues. V lost 3 bases, J lost 6 bases, and 11 bases lay in between. The CDR3 region has the DNA TGTGCCAGCAGTTTTGGCGGGGGGAATGGCTACACCTTC. This translates into CASSFGGGNGYTF.

V and J are TRBV12-3 or TRBV12-4 and TRBJ1-6, with a possible D match to TRBD1 (6 bases). V was shortened by 4 bases and J by 5 bases, with 21 bases between the two germline ends. This CDR3 is 18 amino acids long. Here the CDR3 reads CASSSTGKMFANNSPLHF. The CDR3 DNA reads TGTGCCAGCAGTTCCACAGGGAAAATGTTCGCAAATAATTCACCCCTCCACTTT.

This chain connects TRBV5-5 to TRBJ2-7; 9 bases align to TRBD1. The CDR3 covers 15 residues. The V and J ends lost 2 bases and 7 bases, in that order; junction bases with no gene match: 10. Germline V gives CDR1 SGHKS, CDR2 YYEKEE (reference sequence). The DNA of the CDR3 is TGTGCCAGCAGCTTCCCGACAGGGGGTAGAGGGGAGCAGTACTTC. Translation gives CASSFPTGGRGEQYF.

J is TRBJ2-2 and V is TRBV10-1; either TRBD1 or TRBD2 may fit D (6 bases each). The CDR3 has 15 residues. Per germline, CDR1 WNHNN and CDR2 SYGVQD (reference sequence). V lost 4 bases and J lost 5, with 14 bases in between. CDR3 protein: CASSGTGGRTGELFF. CDR3 DNA: TGCGCCAGCAGTGGGACCGGGGGCCGGACCGGGGAGCTGTTTTTT.

The chain joins TRBV25-1 to TRBJ1-1; D gene ambiguous. The CDR3 length is 13 residues. Germline lookup yields CDR1 MGHDK and CDR2 SYGVNS. V dropped 1 base and J dropped 9 bases, with 12 bases sitting between them. CDR3 nucleotides: TGTGCCAGCAGTGAATTGTCGGGTAGAAAAGCTTTCTTT. It codes for CASSELSGRKAFF.

The V call is TRBV21-1, the J call TRBJ2-1. TRBV21-1 is an annotated pseudogene. The CDR3 sequence is 18 residues long. The CDR3 protein is CASSKPLGHVSSYNEQFF. In DNA, the CDR3 is TGTGCCAGCAGCAAACCTCTCGGGCACGTGAGCTCCTACAATGAGCAGTTCTTC.

This sequence joins TRBV10-3 and TRBJ1-3; no firm D call. CDR1 and CDR2 (germline): ENHRY, SYGVKD. CDR3 length: 13 amino acids. V lost 1 base to trimming and J lost 4 bases, with 5 bases between them. The CDR3 sequence is CAISEFQGNTIYF. Written as DNA, the CDR3 is TGTGCCATCAGTGAGTTCCAGGGAAACACCATATATTTT.

There are a few counts of this clonotype. This chain joins TRBV5-1 and TRBJ2-5, with D perhaps TRBD1 (6 bases). CDR1 SGHRS and CDR2 YFSETQ come from the germline V gene. This CDR3 spans 14 amino acids. With 7 bases removed from V and 2 bases from J, the gap between germline ends came to 15 bases. The CDR3 nucleotides read TGCGCCAGCGGCAAACAGGGCTCTCAAGAGACCCAGTACTTC. It translates to CASGKQGSQETQYF.